This T cell receptor (beta chain) emerged from a study of T cell responses to AZD1222 COVID-19 vaccine. Sequencing used immunoSEQ multiplex PCR; TCRdb keeps in-frame clones, though not all of them. The table shows 120,000 or so clones, with 90% occurring only once. This sample comprised peripheral blood, obtained on day 0 of AZD1222 vaccination. This sequence originates from an adult in good health.

The CDR3 DNA reads as TGCGCCAGCAGTGATTGGGGTGCCCCTTACGAGCAGTACTTC. It is translated as CASSDWGAPYEQYF. The gene calls are TRBV10-2 and TRBJ2-7; D ambiguous. Germline assignment: CDR1 WSHSY and CDR2 SAAADI. Trimming stripped 3 bases from V and 4 bases from J, with 13 bases between. The CDR3 consists of 14 residues.